This record covers a single TCR beta chain. Its antigen is unidentified. These data originate in a study of shared clonotypes between healthy human individuals. Study-wide findings and caveats: Estimated richness values were generally larger in naive subsets than in memory subsets. Among donors, clonotype sharing was expected to be affected by sequencing depth.

Original analysis: ImmunoSEQ junction-only sequences lacked quality scores, so their filtering differed. Generated by immunoSEQ multiplex PCR, the TCRdb table keeps only in-frame clones and is missing some. V, J and clone size are those of that table, while D and trimming were read from the DNA. The sample carries over 1.4 million clones, roughly 96% recorded once. Trimming removed 1 base from V and 3 bases from J; junction bases left unmatched: 8. The CDR3 has 17 amino acids. CDR1 and CDR2 (germline): SGDLS, YYNGEE. This chain connects TRBV9 to TRBJ2-3, with 10 positions matching TRBD1. The sample consisted of naive CD4+ T cells sorted from blood. The subset was: CD45RA+ positively selected. This clonotype was obtained from a young man in good health. CDR3 in DNA: TGTGCCAGCAGCGTAAGCTCCGGGACAGGGGTTACAGATACGCAGTATTTT. It yields the protein CASSVSSGTGVTDTQYF.